This TCR beta chain was captured in a study of CD39 and CD103 CD8 tumor-infiltrating T cells. No therapy was ongoing when samples were collected. T lymphocytes were negatively selected, with EpCAM beads added for tumor-infiltrating lymphocytes. Produced via immunoSEQ multiplex PCR; TCRdb's table is partial and in-frame only. The sample lists around 2,300 clones; 65% to 75% were seen once. This CDR3 has 17 amino acids. CDR1 is PRHDT and CDR2 is FYEKMQ in the germline V gene (reference sequence). V shed 5 bases, J shed 6 bases, and the junction held 14 bases outside the gene matches. Sequenced: CD39- CD103- CD8+ T cells sorted from the tumor. The sample's subset: CD103-CD39- double-negative CD45RA- CD8 T cells. J is TRBJ1-5 and V is TRBV13; 9 bases are a match to TRBD1. This TCR derives from a human donor with head and neck squamous cell carcinoma. CDR3 amino acids: CASSITGTGKVGQPQHF. The CDR3 coding sequence is TGTGCCAGCAGCATTACCGGGACAGGGAAAGTTGGTCAGCCCCAGCATTTT.